This T cell receptor (beta chain) stems from a study of shared clonotypes between healthy human individuals. Across the whole study: The study used three CD4 naive, three CD4 memory, two CD8 naive and one CD8 memory plate per donor.

Study-wide points: Roughly 4.6% of naive CD4 clonotypes were common to a handful of donors.

Each of the donors was a healthy adult who was HIV-negative and had not had a recent acute infection or vaccination. The authors divided CD4+ cells into CD45RA+ naive and CD45RA-negative memory subsets. Turning to this clone: What it binds is not known.

Using immunoSEQ multiplex PCR, the repertoire was profiled, and TCRdb retains in-frame clones only, with some absent. Of under 1,900,000 clones in the sample, 98% were seen once. This clonotype was obtained from a man aged 25-45 years in good health. The sequenced sample consisted of naive CD4+ T cells sorted from blood. Subset defined: CD45RA+ positively selected.

The CDR3 bases are TGTGCCAGCACAGATACGCAGTATTTT. Residues: CASTDTQYF. The chain recombines TRBV28 with TRBJ2-3; D is ambiguous. The CDR3 is made up of 9 amino acids. Trimming cost V 7 bases and J 4 bases, with 0 bases left between them. CDR1 and CDR2 from the germline V gene are MDHEN and SYDVKM.